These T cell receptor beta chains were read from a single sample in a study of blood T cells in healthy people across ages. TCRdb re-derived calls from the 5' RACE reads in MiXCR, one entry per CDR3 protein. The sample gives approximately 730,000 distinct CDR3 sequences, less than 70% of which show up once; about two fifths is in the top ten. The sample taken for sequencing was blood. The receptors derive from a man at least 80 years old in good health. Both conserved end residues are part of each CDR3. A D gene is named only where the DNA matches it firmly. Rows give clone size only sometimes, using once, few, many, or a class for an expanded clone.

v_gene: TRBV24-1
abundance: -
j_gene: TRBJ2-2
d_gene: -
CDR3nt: TGTGCCACCAGTGATCACCCCGGGAGCGAGAACACCGGGGAGCTGTTTTTT
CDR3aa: CATSDHPGSENTGELFF

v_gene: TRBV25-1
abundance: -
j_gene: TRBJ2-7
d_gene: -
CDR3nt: TGTGCCAGCAGTGAATCTACCCATAGGTACTTC
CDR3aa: CASSESTHRYF

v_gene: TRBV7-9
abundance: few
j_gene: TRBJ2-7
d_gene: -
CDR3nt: TGTGCCAGCAGCCGGGGGGGACAGAGCACCTACGAGCAGTACTTC
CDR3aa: CASSRGGQSTYEQYF

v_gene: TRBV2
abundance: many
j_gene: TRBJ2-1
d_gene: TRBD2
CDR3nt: TGTGCCAGCAGTGTCTCTAGCGGGAGCCCAGATGAGCAGTTCTTC
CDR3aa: CASSVSSGSPDEQFF

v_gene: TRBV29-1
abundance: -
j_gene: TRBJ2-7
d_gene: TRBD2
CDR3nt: TGCAGCGGAAGACTAGCGGGTGAAGGCGAGCAGTACTTC
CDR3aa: CSGRLAGEGEQYF

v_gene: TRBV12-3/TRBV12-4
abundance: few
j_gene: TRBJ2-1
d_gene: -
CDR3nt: TGTGCCAGCAGTTTGCGGCCCCCCTCCCCGAGCTCCTACAATGAGCAGTTCTTC
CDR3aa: CASSLRPPSPSSYNEQFF

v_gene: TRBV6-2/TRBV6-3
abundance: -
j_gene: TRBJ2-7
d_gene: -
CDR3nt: TGTGCCAGCAGTTACTCGCTTTCCGGGGACTACGAGCAGTACTTC
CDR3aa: CASSYSLSGDYEQYF

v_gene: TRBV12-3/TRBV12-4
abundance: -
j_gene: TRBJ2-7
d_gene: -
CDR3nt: TGTGCCAGCAGATTTAGCGGAGCCTCCTACGAGCAGTACTTC
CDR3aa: CASRFSGASYEQYF

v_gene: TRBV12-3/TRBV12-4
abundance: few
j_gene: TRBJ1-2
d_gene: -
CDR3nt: TGTGCCAGCGGCGGTCTTATCTATGGCTACACCTTC
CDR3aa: CASGGLIYGYTF

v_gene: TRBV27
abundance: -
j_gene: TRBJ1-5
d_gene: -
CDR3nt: TGTGCCAGCGCGCGCCGGGCAGACCCTAATCAGCCCCAGCATTTT
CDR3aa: CASARRADPNQPQHF

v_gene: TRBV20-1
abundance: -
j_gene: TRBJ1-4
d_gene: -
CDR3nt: TGCAGTGCAACAGAGCCCCTGGGGTTTAATGAAAAACTGTTTTTT
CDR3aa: CSATEPLGFNEKLFF

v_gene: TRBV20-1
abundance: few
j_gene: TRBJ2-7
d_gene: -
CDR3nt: TGCAGTGCTAGAGACGACTACGAGCAGTACTTC
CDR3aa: CSARDDYEQYF

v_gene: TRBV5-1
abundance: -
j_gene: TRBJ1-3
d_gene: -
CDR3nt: TGCGCCAGCAGCTTGGCCGGGGTGCCCTCTGGAAACACCATATATTTT
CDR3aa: CASSLAGVPSGNTIYF

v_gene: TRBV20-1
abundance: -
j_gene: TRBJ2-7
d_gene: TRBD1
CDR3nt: TGCAGTGCAGTGGTGACAGGGGTCTTGGAGCAGTACTTC
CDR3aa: CSAVVTGVLEQYF